This T cell receptor beta chain was found in a study of T cell repertoires in cytomegalovirus infection. Study observations and caveats: Accumulated public TCR beta family frequency recognized individuals carrying CMV together with the relevant HLA.

V was pared by 0 bases and J by 4 bases, with 15 bases between. CDR1 MNHEY and CDR2 SVGAGI come from the germline V gene. This CDR3 is built from 17 residues. Concerning this clonotype: Its matching antigen is unknown. Possible read error: a much larger clone is one base away.

TCRdb recomputed calls from the reads with MiXCR, one row per CDR3 protein. This repertoire shows 750,000 to 900,000 distinct CDR3 sequences, 29% found once; its top ten account for less than 15%. The sequence was collected from a human donor in good health (CMV status not recorded). Some clones in this sample may be carry-over from other donors' samples. Material: cultured CD8+ T cells from PBMCs, obtained from culture after CMV antigen stimulation. V and J are TRBV6-5 and TRBJ2-2; D unresolved. The CDR3 loop reads CASSYSKWPKSTGELFF. The CDR3 DNA reads as TGTGCCAGCAGTTACTCGAAATGGCCAAAGAGCACCGGGGAGCTGTTTTTT.